The next 12 T cell receptor beta chains were all read from a single sample in a study of T cells after yellow fever vaccination. A single record per CDR3 protein comes from TCRdb applying MiXCR to the 5' RACE reads. The sample shows 40,000 to 55,000 distinct CDR3 sequences, less than 8% of them seen only once. The source was CD8+ T cells not binding an NS4B(214-222) dextramer, sorted from PBMCs, collected about 41 days after the first yellow fever vaccination. Every receptor here comes from a man aged 18 to 29 who received the YFV17D yellow fever vaccine.

This clonotype was counted at least ten times. The genes are TRBV12-3 or TRBV12-4 and TRBJ2-5; 11 bases are a match to TRBD2. The CDR3 spans 15 residues. Unmatched junction bases numbered 5, after V lost 5 bases and J lost 3 bases. The CDR3, as DNA: TGTGCCAGCAGTCCGACTAGCGGGGCGAAAGAGACCCAGTACTTC. Its translation: CASSPTSGAKETQYF.

This clonotype was seen ten or more times. This chain links TRBV4-1 with TRBJ2-7, with D perhaps matching TRBD1 or TRBD2 (5 bases each). The V gene's germline CDR1 is MGHRA and CDR2 YSYEKL. The CDR3 runs to 14 residues. V shed 1 base and J shed 4 bases, with 11 bases lying between them. The CDR3 DNA follows: TGCGCCAGCAGCCAAGGGGACGGTGGATACGAGCAGTACTTC. Translating it yields CASSQGDGGYEQYF.

This clonotype occurred many times. CDR3 bases: TGTGCCAGCAGCTTCCGGGACAGGGGGCGCGGGGAGCTGTTTTTT. This translates into CASSFRDRGRGELFF. The chain links TRBV6-5 to TRBJ2-2; TRBD1 aligns across 12 bases. Germline loops: CDR1 MNHEY, CDR2 SVGAGI. This CDR3 has 15 amino acids. The V gene end was trimmed by 6 bases and the J gene end by 7 bases; junction bases not matched to a gene: 6.

This clonotype was observed at least ten times. The chain joins TRBV7-2 to TRBJ2-2; TRBD1 might be the D (6 bases). There are 17 residues in the CDR3. V shed 5 bases and J shed 0 bases, with 16 bases lying between them. Germline V lookup: CDR1 SGHTA, CDR2 FQGNSA. CDR3 amino acids: CASSPGFGTTNTGELFF. As DNA, the CDR3 is TGTGCCAGCAGCCCCGGATTTGGGACAACGAACACCGGGGAGCTGTTTTTT.

This clonotype was detected many times. This chain links TRBV5-1 with TRBJ2-1; TRBD1 is a possible D gene (5 bases). V lost 3 bases and J lost 4, with 8 bases in between. The length of the CDR3 is 13 residues. From germline, CDR1 is SGHRS and CDR2 YFSETQ. CDR3 coding DNA: TGCGCCAGCAGCTCGACAGTTTACAATGAGCAGTTCTTC. Translating gives CASSSTVYNEQFF. Variable domain in full (rest from reference TRBV5-1 and TRBJ2-1): KAGVTQTPRYLIKTRGQQVTLSCSPISGHRSVSWYQQTPGQGLQFLFEYFSETQRNKGNFPGRFSGRQFSNSRSEMNVSTLELGDSALYLCASSSTVYNEQFFGPGTRLTVL.

This clonotype was picked up many times. J is TRBJ1-5 and V is TRBV20-1; 7 bases are shared with TRBD1. V trimming: 4 bases; J trimming: 7 bases; junction bases outside the gene matches: 7. Germline V gene lookup returns CDR1 DFQATT and CDR2 SNEGSKA (reference sequence). There are 13 residues in the CDR3. CDR3 loop: CSATTGVRQPQHF. The CDR3 bases are TGCAGTGCTACTACAGGGGTTCGGCAGCCCCAGCATTTT.

This clonotype showed up just a few times. V usage is TRBV6-5 and J usage is TRBJ1-6; 8 bases map to TRBD1. The V segment lost 0 bases and the J segment 9 bases; nucleotides outside the gene matches: 7. CDR3 size: 16 residues. Germline values: CDR1 MNHEY, CDR2 SVGAGI. The CDR3, as DNA: TGTGCCAGCAGTTACTCGAGTGGGACAGGCGCTTCACCCCTCCACTTT. Protein: CASSYSSGTGASPLHF.

This clonotype has more than one count but fewer than ten. This chain joins TRBV2 and TRBJ2-7, with TRBD1 as a possible D gene (6 bases). The CDR3 sequence is 13 residues long. V was pared by 6 bases and J by 4 bases, with 13 bases between. Germline assignment: CDR1 SNHLY and CDR2 FYNNEI. CDR3 protein: CASRGGSGYEQYF. The DNA of the CDR3 is TGTGCCAGCAGAGGGGGAAGTGGGTACGAGCAGTACTTC.

J is TRBJ2-1 and V is TRBV7-2, with a possible D match to TRBD2 (6 bases). This CDR3 has 15 amino acids. V lost 8 bases to trimming and J lost 6 bases, with 20 bases between them. CDR1 is SGHTA, CDR2 FQGNSA, per germline. The CDR3, as DNA: TGTGCCAGCCTGCCGTTCGGGGGTGCGAGCAATGAGCAGTTCTTC. As protein: CASLPFGGASNEQFF.

In its sample, this clonotype was seen a few times. The chain joins TRBV4-1 to TRBJ1-3, with D unclear. CDR3 size: 12 residues. Germline CDR1 MGHRA, CDR2 YSYEKL. Trimming removed 1 base at V and 9 bases at J, with 7 bases between. The CDR3 spells CASSQGQGTIYF. The CDR3 DNA is TGCGCCAGCAGCCAAGGCCAAGGCACCATATATTTT.

The chain couples TRBV10-3 to TRBJ2-5; 12 bases are shared with TRBD2. With 6 bases clipped from V and 2 bases from J, the junction kept 1 base outside the gene matches. CDR1 is ENHRY, CDR2 SYGVKD, per germline. This CDR3 contains 14 residues. This chain's CDR3 is CAISGTSGQETQYF. The DNA of the CDR3 is TGTGCCATCAGCGGGACTAGCGGGCAAGAGACCCAGTACTTC.

This clonotype was counted only a few times. This chain's CDR3 is CASGSPEDVYYGYTF. The CDR3 DNA reads as TGTGCTAGTGGCTCACCAGAAGACGTCTACTATGGCTACACCTTC. The chain links TRBV12-5 to TRBJ1-2; no definite D call. V was pared by 6 bases and J by 3 bases, with 17 bases between. CDR3 length equals 15 residues. The germline CDR1 and CDR2 sequences are LGHNT and FRNRAP.